Given below is one T cell receptor (beta chain) in context. The TCR beta CDR3 regions underwent amplification using RNA transcripts as the source. Primed by the HTBI set, a first-round RT-PCR was run on the TCR CDR3. TCRdb fed the multiplex PCR reads into MiXCR, producing one record per CDR3 protein. This repertoire shows hundreds of thousands of distinct CDR3 sequences, 38% found once; its top ten account for around 10%. This entry is derived from a study of T cells in Graves' hyperthyroidism and ophthalmopathy. This CDR3 is 13 amino acids long. V was clipped by 4 bases and J by 6 bases, with 14 bases between them. CDR1 is SGHDT, CDR2 YYEEEE, per germline.

The chain recombines TRBV5-6 with TRBJ2-7, with D unresolved. This clonotype was obtained from a man aged 18 to 29 with Graves' hyperthyroidism. Input material: blood. The CDR3 nucleotides are TGTGCCAGCAGCCTTCAAGGGCTTACCGAGCAGTACTTC. This codes for CASSLQGLTEQYF. Full variable domain (rest looked up from reference TRBV5-6 and TRBJ2-7): DAGVTQSPTHLIKTRGQQVTLRCSPKSGHDTVSWYQQALGQGPQFIFQYYEEEERQRGNFPDRFSGHQFPNYSSELNVNALLLGDSALYLCASSLQGLTEQYFGPGTRLTVT.